This TCR beta chain stems from a study of CD8+ T cells in alopecia areata. Study at large: Tofacitinib administration to treated patients was oral, at 5 to 10 mg twice daily.

Once RNA had been extracted, it was reverse transcribed into cDNA to act as the sequencing template. Some clones are missing from TCRdb's copy, which holds only in-frame ones; the method was immunoSEQ multiplex PCR. Among under 150,000 clones listed, approximately 60% were seen once. The CDR3 runs to 14 residues. Germline CDR1 reads SGDLS; CDR2 reads YYNGEE. The V and J ends lost 0 bases and 8 bases respectively, with 12 bases between them. The sample's treatment: oral pan-JAK inhibitor, 5-10 mg twice daily. This clone was counted only a few times. The rearrangement uses TRBV9 and TRBJ2-1; D call uncertain. This sequence was found in a human donor with alopecia areata. Sequences were derived from CD4+ T cells sorted from blood, sampled at week 4, from a patient treated with tofacitinib. The CDR3 is CASSVGLGRDEQFF. CDR3 nucleotides: TGTGCCAGCAGCGTAGGATTGGGTCGGGATGAGCAGTTCTTC. The complete variable domain, with remaining parts taken from reference TRBV9 and TRBJ2-1, reads DSGVTQTPKHLITATGQRVTLRCSPRSGDLSVYWYQQSLDQGLQFLIQYYNGEERAKGNILERFSAQQFPDLHSELNLSSLELGDSALYFCASSVGLGRDEQFFGPGTRLTVL.